The next 21 T cell receptor beta chains were all read from a single sample in a study of blood T cell repertoires in COVID-19. Measured with immunoSEQ multiplex PCR; TCRdb has only the in-frame clones, and not every one. The table shows some 210,000 clones, with roughly 77% occurring only once. The sequencing sample was made of PBMCs or T cells enriched from blood (not recorded which). The receptors were sampled from a man aged 35-49 years who had recovered from COVID-19.

The table lists this clone with a count of one. The chain uses TRBV12-5 and TRBJ1-2; D possibly corresponds to TRBD1 (6 bases). V dropped 5 bases and J dropped 4 bases, with 14 bases sitting between them. Germline V lookup: CDR1 LGHNT, CDR2 FRNRAP. The CDR3 length is 14 residues. The CDR3 region is CASGEGQTSYGYTF. The CDR3 coding sequence is TGTGCTAGTGGTGAGGGACAAACTAGCTATGGCTACACCTTC.

The chain uses TRBV12-5 and TRBJ1-2; D gene uncertain. Germline-derived CDR1 and CDR2 are LGHNT and FRNRAP. The CDR3 is made up of 14 amino acids. Trimming left V 3 bases short and J 5 bases short, with 13 bases between. As DNA, the CDR3 is TGTGCTAGTGGTTTAGATGGCAGGTGGTATGGCTACACCTTC. Its protein is CASGLDGRWYGYTF.

The V call is TRBV20-1, the J call TRBJ1-1; D uncertain. The V and J ends lost 6 bases and 6 bases respectively, with 8 bases between them. Germline CDR1 DFQATT, CDR2 SNEGSKA (reference sequence). The CDR3 contains 10 residues. CDR3 loop: CSARYPEAFF. As DNA, the CDR3 is TGCAGTGCGCGGTATCCTGAAGCTTTCTTT.

V is TRBV19 and J is TRBJ2-1; maybe TRBD1 (6 bases). Germline lookup yields CDR1 LNHDA and CDR2 SQIVND (reference sequence). Trimming took off 7 bases at V and 3 bases at J, with 13 bases between the two ends. The length of the CDR3 is 14 residues. The CDR3 here is CASTTGSGYNEQFF. The CDR3 nucleotides are TGTGCCAGTACCACAGGGAGTGGCTACAATGAGCAGTTCTTC.

This chain uses TRBV6-5 with TRBJ2-1; D unclear. Germline loops: CDR1 MNHEY, CDR2 SVGAGI. The CDR3 spans 15 residues. Between the trimmed V and J ends, which lost 4 bases and 0 bases, there was a span of 10 bases. CDR3 amino acids: CASSWSGGSYNEQFF. Here the CDR3 DNA reads TGTGCCAGCAGTTGGTCCGGCGGCTCCTACAATGAGCAGTTCTTC.

This clone has a single count. The CDR3 spells CASSPGQGETQYF. In DNA, the CDR3 is TGTGCCAGCAGCCCCGGACAGGGAGAGACCCAGTACTTC. The chain employs TRBV7-7 and TRBJ2-5; 8 bases match TRBD1. CDR3 length: 13 amino acids. J lost 4 bases, V lost 5 bases, and 3 bases had no gene match. Per germline, CDR1 SSHAT and CDR2 FNYEAQ (reference sequence).

The chain employs TRBV2 and TRBJ1-5, with 7 bases matching TRBD1. With V trimmed by 2 bases and J by 2 bases, 9 bases remained unmatched. The germline CDR1 and CDR2 sequences are SNHLY and FYNNEI. The CDR3 consists of 17 residues. The CDR3 is CASSEPQGSAGNQPQHF. The CDR3 nucleotides read TGTGCCAGCAGTGAACCACAGGGGTCGGCTGGCAATCAGCCCCAGCATTTT.

As DNA, the CDR3 is TGTGCCAGCAGCCCACAATTCGGGGGGCTGGGGGCCAACGTCCTGACTTTC. Translating gives CASSPQFGGLGANVLTF. The chain combines TRBV5-4 with TRBJ2-6; D possibly corresponds to TRBD2 (7 bases). The CDR3 is made up of 17 amino acids. Germline CDR1 reads SGHNT; CDR2 reads YYREEE (reference sequence). V was cut by 4 bases and J by 4 bases, with 18 bases left in between.

This clone was seen a handful of times. The chain carries TRBV7-6 and TRBJ1-1; D is unresolved. The CDR3 consists of 15 residues. Trimming removed 0 bases at V and 1 base at J, with 9 bases between. Germline loops: CDR1 SGHVS, CDR2 FNYEAQ. CDR3 in amino acids: CASSLAPQPNTEAFF. In nucleotides, the CDR3 is TGTGCCAGCAGCTTAGCACCACAGCCGAACACTGAAGCTTTCTTT.

The V gene is TRBV28, the J gene TRBJ2-7; D perhaps matches TRBD1 (6 bases). Looked up from germline, CDR1 is MDHEN and CDR2 is SYDVKM. The CDR3 consists of 13 residues. V was pared by 6 bases and J by 0 bases, with 9 bases between. CDR3 in DNA: TGTGCCAGCAGAACGGACAGCTCCTACGAGCAGTACTTC. Amino acids: CASRTDSSYEQYF.

This clone was recorded only once. The chain uses TRBV11-2 and TRBJ2-5; 10 positions match TRBD1. J was trimmed by 5 bases and V by 2 bases; bases with no gene match: 5. Germline V gene lookup returns CDR1 SGHAT and CDR2 FQNNGV. This CDR3 is built from 15 residues. CDR3 loop: CASSLRQGARETQYF. The CDR3 bases are TGTGCCAGCAGCTTAAGACAGGGGGCAAGGGAGACCCAGTACTTC.

The CDR3 sequence: CASSLSGGTEAFF. CDR3 in DNA: TGTGCCAGCAGCTTATCCGGCGGGACTGAAGCTTTCTTT. This chain links TRBV7-9 with TRBJ1-1; D is undetermined. Looked up from germline, CDR1 is SEHNR and CDR2 is FQNEAQ (reference sequence). The CDR3 covers 13 residues. Trimming left V 2 bases short and J 5 bases short, with 9 bases between.

The chain links TRBV11-2 to TRBJ1-1; no firm D call. Germline V gene sequence: CDR1 SGHAT, CDR2 FQNNGV. Trimming left V 2 bases short and J 5 bases short, with 18 bases between. The CDR3 loop spans 16 amino acids. CDR3 DNA: TGTGCCAGCAGCTTAATGGGTAACCGAAGAGGGACTGAAGCTTTCTTT. Protein product: CASSLMGNRRGTEAFF.

This chain links TRBV30 with TRBJ1-4; D not certain. Trimming cost V 0 bases and J 1 base, with 3 bases left between them. The CDR3 runs to 13 residues. Per the germline V gene, CDR1 is GTSNPN and CDR2 is SVGIG (reference sequence). The CDR3 loop reads CAWSVGTNEKLFF. DNA of the CDR3: TGTGCCTGGAGTGTCGGAACTAATGAAAAACTGTTTTTT.

About this clone: Relative to the germline gene, one junction end is altered; a read error may explain this. This chain links TRBV7-9 with TRBJ2-7; weak D call: TRBD2 (5 bases). This CDR3 has 12 amino acids. Germline V CDR1 and CDR2: SEHNR, FQNEAQ (reference sequence). The CDR3 here is CASSLESREEDF. Here the CDR3 DNA reads TGTGCCAGCAGCTTAGAATCCCGGGAAGAGGACTTC.

The table lists this clone with a count of one. The chain uses TRBV9 and TRBJ1-3; D gene uncertain. The CDR3 has 12 residues. V lost 5 bases and J 2 bases, leaving 5 bases between the germline ends. Germline assignment: CDR1 SGDLS and CDR2 YYNGEE. The CDR3 nucleotides read TGTGCCAGCAGGGGCCCTGGAAACACCATATATTTT. Amino acid sequence: CASRGPGNTIYF.

The chain couples TRBV5-1 to TRBJ1-5; 9 bases align to TRBD1. The V and J ends lost 0 bases and 6 bases, in that order; junction bases with no gene match: 1. The CDR3 length is 14 residues. The germline CDR1 and CDR2 sequences are SGHRS and YFSETQ. CDR3 in amino acids: CASSLGQGGQPQHF. Written as DNA, the CDR3 is TGCGCCAGCAGCTTGGGACAGGGGGGTCAGCCCCAGCATTTT.

V gene TRBV29-1 combines with J gene TRBJ1-2, with a possible D match to TRBD1 (5 bases). V was pared by 0 bases and J by 7 bases, with 15 bases between. Germline loops: CDR1 SQVTM, CDR2 ANQGSEA. This CDR3 contains 14 residues. The CDR3 here is CSVEEVSGRAGYTF. DNA of the CDR3: TGCAGCGTTGAAGAGGTATCAGGGAGGGCTGGCTACACCTTC.

This sequence joins TRBV7-9 and TRBJ2-1; 7 nucleotides align to TRBD2. The CDR3 consists of 15 residues. Germline V gene data show CDR1 as SEHNR and CDR2 as FQNEAQ (reference sequence). The V gene end was trimmed by 2 bases and the J gene end by 4 bases; junction bases not matched to a gene: 5. For the CDR3, the DNA is TGTGCCAGCAGCTTAATGACGGGGGGTTACAATGAGCAGTTCTTC. Translating gives CASSLMTGGYNEQFF.

Here the CDR3 reads CASSLPGQGRTEAFF. The CDR3 region has the DNA TGTGCCAGCAGTCTACCGGGACAGGGGCGCACTGAAGCTTTCTTT. The chain joins TRBV28 to TRBJ1-1; 10 nucleotides line up with TRBD1. In germline, CDR1 is MDHEN, CDR2 SYDVKM. The CDR3 runs 15 residues. The V gene end was trimmed by 5 bases and the J gene end by 4 bases; junction bases not matched to a gene: 7.

V is TRBV30 and J is TRBJ2-1; no firm D call. Germline V gene data show CDR1 as GTSNPN and CDR2 as SVGIG (reference sequence). CDR3 length: 13 amino acids. Deletions cut 0 bases from V and 6 bases from J, with 9 bases between. The CDR3 sequence is CAWSVRVVNEQFF. CDR3 coding DNA: TGTGCCTGGAGTGTACGGGTAGTCAATGAGCAGTTCTTC. Combining the CDR3 with reference TRBV30 and TRBJ2-1 gives the whole variable domain SQTIHQWPATLVQPVGSPLSLECTVEGTSNPNLYWYRQAAGRGLQLLFYSVGIGQISSEVPQNLSASRPQDRQFILSSKKLLLSDSGFYLCAWSVRVVNEQFFGPGTRLTVL.